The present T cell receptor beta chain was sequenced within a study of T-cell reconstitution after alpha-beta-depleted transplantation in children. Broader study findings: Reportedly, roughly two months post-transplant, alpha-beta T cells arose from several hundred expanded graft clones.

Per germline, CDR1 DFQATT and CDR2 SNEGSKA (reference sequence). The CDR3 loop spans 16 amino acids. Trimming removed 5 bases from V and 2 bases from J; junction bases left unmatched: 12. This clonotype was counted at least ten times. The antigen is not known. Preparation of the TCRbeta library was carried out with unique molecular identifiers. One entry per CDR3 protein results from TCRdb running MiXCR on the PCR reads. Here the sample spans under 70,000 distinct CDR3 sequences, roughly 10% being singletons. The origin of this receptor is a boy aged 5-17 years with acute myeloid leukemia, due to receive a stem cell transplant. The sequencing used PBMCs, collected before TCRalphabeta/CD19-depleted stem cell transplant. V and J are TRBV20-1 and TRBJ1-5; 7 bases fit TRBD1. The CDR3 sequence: CSAVSLFGQGNQPQHF. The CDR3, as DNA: TGCAGTGCTGTATCTCTTTTCGGACAGGGCAATCAGCCCCAGCATTTT.